This T cell receptor (beta chain) appears in the sequencing data of a study of post-analysis software for immune sequencing data. About the research overall: The disease courses covered relapsing-remitting, secondary progressive and progressive-relapsing multiple sclerosis.

Unique molecular identifiers had been added to the TCR beta cDNA libraries. Each batch of roughly 1 to 11 million T cells produced roughly 0.5 million cDNA molecules. TCRdb independently ran MiXCR on the PCR reads; one entry per CDR3 protein. The table shows hundreds of thousands of distinct CDR3 sequences, with about a third occurring only once. Germline assignment: CDR1 MNHEY and CDR2 SVGEGT. The CDR3 length is 17 residues. After removal of 0 bases from V and 4 bases from J, the junction contained 9 bases not matched to a gene. Study outcomes and limitations: Roughly 5 TRBV segments, including TRBV5-6, TRBV5-1 and TRBV20-1, were more frequent in patients than controls. Versus controls, multiple sclerosis patients showed significantly lower diversity (normalized Chao1). Samples made in the same batch grouped tightly together by F measure.

Remarks on this clonotype: Its antigen remains unidentified.

Input material: blood. This sequence originates from a girl aged 5 to 17 with multiple sclerosis. The V and J genes are TRBV6-2 or TRBV6-3 and TRBJ2-3; 8 nucleotides align to TRBD2. CDR3 DNA sequence: TGTGCCAGCAGTTACTCGACCCGCGGGGGGTCGCCAGATACGCAGTATTTT. This codes for CASSYSTRGGSPDTQYF.